A single sample gave rise to the 14 T cell receptor beta chains below, sequenced in a study of OX40 agonist ivuxolimab in advanced cancers. The protocol was immunoSEQ multiplex PCR, while the TCRdb copy is restricted to in-frame clones and leaves out a portion. This sample has about 84,000 clones, with approximately 84% found just once. The starting material was CD4+ or CD8+ T cells sorted from blood, obtained in a trial of the OX40 agonist ivuxolimab. The origin of the receptors is an adult with an advanced solid tumor such as melanoma, head and neck, liver or kidney cancer.

Concerning this clone: Additional DNA sequences in this sample encode the identical CDR3. The chain has TRBV29-1 and TRBJ2-3; 11 nucleotides line up with TRBD1. This CDR3 comprises 15 residues. From germline, CDR1 is SQVTM and CDR2 ANQGSEA. Trimming took 6 bases from V and 3 from J; bases not matched to a gene: 8. The DNA for the CDR3 is TGCAGCGTCCAGGGGACAGGGGGAACGACAGATACGCAGTATTTT. Its translation is CSVQGTGGTTDTQYF.

The V and J genes are TRBV5-1 and TRBJ1-5, with 7 bases identical to TRBD1. V lost 8 bases to trimming and J lost 2 bases; unmatched junction nucleotides: 7. CDR1 is SGHRS and CDR2 is YFSETQ in the germline V gene. The CDR3 has 14 amino acids. The DNA for the CDR3 is TGCGCCAGTGCACAGGGGTTTGGCAATCAGCCCCAGCATTTT. It specifies CASAQGFGNQPQHF.

This CDR3 is CASSPTAGSGNTIYF. The CDR3 region has the DNA TGTGCCAGCTCACCTACCGCGGGCTCTGGAAACACCATATATTTT. This sequence joins TRBV18 and TRBJ1-3; unclear D gene. The V end lost 3 bases, the J end lost 0 bases, and 9 bases lay between the germline ends. There are 15 residues in the CDR3. Germline CDR1 reads KGHSH; CDR2 reads LQKENI.

Only a few counts were recorded for this clone. The rearrangement uses TRBV28 and TRBJ2-7; D possibly corresponds to TRBD1 (6 bases). V was pared by 5 bases and J by 4 bases, with 15 bases between. The germline V gene encodes CDR1 MDHEN and CDR2 SYDVKM. CDR3 length equals 14 residues. CDR3 nucleotides: TGTGCCAGCAGTCCCCCGGACAGAGCTTACGAGCAGTACGTC. Protein product: CASSPPDRAYEQYV.

This chain uses TRBV5-4 with TRBJ2-3; D may match TRBD1 or TRBD2 (5 bases each). In germline, CDR1 is SGHNT, CDR2 YYREEE (reference sequence). The V end was cut by 4 bases, the J end by 2 bases, with 11 bases between. The CDR3 covers 14 residues. The chain's CDR3 is CASSPGTSTDTQYF. The CDR3 region has the DNA TGTGCCAGCAGCCCCGGGACCTCCACAGATACGCAGTATTTT. The full variable domain, completed using reference TRBV5-4 and TRBJ2-3, is ETGVTQSPTHLIKTRGQQVTLRCSSQSGHNTVSWYQQALGQGPQFIFQYYREEENGRGNFPPRFSGLQFPNYSSELNVNALELDDSALYLCASSPGTSTDTQYFGPGTRLTVL.

J is TRBJ2-2 and V is TRBV28, with D uncertain. The germline gives CDR1 MDHEN, CDR2 SYDVKM. This CDR3 region has 14 residues. V dropped 6 bases and J dropped 2 bases, with 10 bases sitting between them. The CDR3 spells CASRPSHNTGELFF. Written as DNA, the CDR3 is TGTGCCAGCAGACCGAGCCATAACACCGGGGAGCTGTTTTTT. Based on the CDR3 plus reference TRBV28 and TRBJ2-2, the full variable domain is DVKVTQSSRYLVKRTGEKVFLECVQDMDHENMFWYRQDPGLGLRLIYFSYDVKMKEKGDIPEGYSVSREKKERFSLILESASTNQTSMYLCASRPSHNTGELFFGEGSRLTVL.

This clone was detected only once. The rearrangement joins TRBV5-1 to TRBJ1-1; D gene unclear. CDR3 length: 11 amino acids. Germline CDR1 and CDR2: SGHRS and YFSETQ. The V end lost 5 bases, the J end lost 0 bases, and 2 bases lay between the germline ends. CDR3 nucleotides: TGCGCCAGCAGTATGAACACTGAAGCTTTCTTT. Its protein product is CASSMNTEAFF.

The rearrangement uses TRBV9 and TRBJ2-6; D ambiguous. The V end was cut by 3 bases, the J end by 4 bases, with 8 bases between. Per germline, CDR1 SGDLS and CDR2 YYNGEE. This CDR3 is built from 14 residues. The CDR3 sequence: CASSETSGANVLTF. In DNA form, the CDR3 reads TGTGCCAGCAGCGAGACGTCGGGGGCCAACGTCCTGACTTTC.

The chain employs TRBV6-1 and TRBJ1-5; D is ambiguous. V was pared by 10 bases and J by 4 bases, with 11 bases between. The CDR3 is 12 amino acids. Germline V gene sequence: CDR1 MNHNS, CDR2 SASEGT. The CDR3 DNA reads as TGTGCCATATCCAGGCAGAATCAGCCCCAGCATTTT. Translation gives CAISRQNQPQHF.

The chain has TRBV27 and TRBJ2-1; tentative D call: TRBD1 (6 bases). The CDR3 is 15 amino acids. V was shortened by 3 bases and J by 7 bases, with 16 bases between the two germline ends. Germline CDR1 MNHEY, CDR2 SMNVEV (reference sequence). The CDR3 region has the DNA TGTGCCAGCAGTTTGAACAGGGTAAGGGGAAATGAGCAGTTCTTC. Translation gives CASSLNRVRGNEQFF.

This clone showed up just once. This chain links TRBV6-1 with TRBJ1-1; weak D call: TRBD1 (6 bases). V gave up 6 bases and J gave up 1 base, with 12 bases separating them. Germline values: CDR1 MNHNS, CDR2 SASEGT. The CDR3 has 14 residues. In DNA, the CDR3 is TGTGCCAGCAGGCCGGGACACTCGAACACTGAAGCTTTCTTT. Protein: CASRPGHSNTEAFF.

This chain connects TRBV18 to TRBJ2-1, with 7 nucleotides matching TRBD1. After removal of 4 bases from V and 4 bases from J, the junction contained 7 bases not matched to a gene. The CDR3 is 15 residues long. Germline CDR1 is KGHSH and CDR2 is LQKENI. CDR3 sequence reads: CASSLLEGQYNEQFF. As DNA, the CDR3 is TGTGCCAGCTCACTTCTTGAGGGACAGTACAATGAGCAGTTCTTC.

This clone showed up just a few times. This sequence joins TRBV7-9 and TRBJ1-5; tentative D call: TRBD1 (5 bases). The germline gives CDR1 SEHNR, CDR2 FQNEAQ (reference sequence). The CDR3 covers 16 residues. Deletions cut 4 bases from V and 7 bases from J, with 20 bases between. Here the CDR3 reads CASSSHGQGGYQPQHF. CDR3 nucleotide sequence: TGTGCCAGCAGCTCCCACGGGCAGGGCGGGTACCAGCCCCAGCATTTT. The variable domain in full, completed from reference TRBV7-9 and TRBJ1-5, reads DTGVSQNPRHKITKRGQNVTFRCDPISEHNRLYWYRQTLGQGPEFLTYFQNEAQLEKSRLLSDRFSAERPKGSFSTLEIQRTEQGDSAMYLCASSSHGQGGYQPQHFGDGTRLSIL.

The chain combines TRBV28 with TRBJ2-7; D perhaps matches TRBD2 (6 bases). This CDR3 is built from 14 residues. The V gene's germline CDR1 is MDHEN and CDR2 SYDVKM. Trimming removed 3 bases from V and 3 bases from J, with 12 bases in between. The CDR3 DNA is TGTGCCAGCAGTTTGAGCCGGGGGAACTACGAGCAGTACTTC. This translates into CASSLSRGNYEQYF.